The 20 T cell receptor beta chains in this list originate from one sample, sequenced in a study of T cell repertoires in cytomegalovirus infection. TCRdb reprocessed the reads with MiXCR, giving one entry per CDR3 protein. The sample includes about 890,000 distinct CDR3 sequences, more than 25% of them seen just once. These receptors lack a known antigen. The sequencing here drew on cultured CD8+ T cells from PBMCs, taken from culture after CMV antigen stimulation. The source is a human donor in good health (CMV status not recorded). Some clones in this sample may be carry-over from other donors' samples.

The chain employs TRBV7-9 and TRBJ2-7; 7 nucleotides match TRBD2. V lost 5 bases to trimming and J lost 5 bases; unmatched junction nucleotides: 15. Germline CDR1 and CDR2: SEHNR and FQNEAQ (reference sequence). The CDR3 has 16 amino acids. The CDR3 nucleotides read TGTGCCAGCAGCCGACTGACACGGGGGAGGGTCCACGAGCAGTACTTC. Translation gives CASSRLTRGRVHEQYF.

With respect to this clonotype: A much larger clone lies a single base off, so this may be a read error. V gene TRBV28 combines with J gene TRBJ2-7; D remains ambiguous. The CDR3 totals 17 residues. Germline CDR1 is MDHEN and CDR2 is SYDVKM. CDR3 amino acids: CASSFPSTALDGYEQHV. The CDR3 nucleotides read TGTGCCAGCAGTTTCCCCTCCACCGCCCTAGATGGCTACGAGCAGCACGTC.

V is TRBV5-4 and J is TRBJ1-1; no definite D call. Germline-derived CDR1 and CDR2 are SGHNT and YYREEE (reference sequence). The CDR3 covers 13 residues. CDR3 protein: CASEGRMNTEAFF. For the CDR3, the DNA is TGTGCATCGGAGGGCCGGATGAACACTGAAGCTTTCTTT. The whole variable domain, filled in from reference TRBV5-4 and TRBJ1-1, reads ETGVTQSPTHLIKTRGQQVTLRCSSQSGHNTVSWYQQALGQGPQFIFQYYREEENGRGNFPPRFSGLQFPNYSSELNVNALELDDSALYLCASEGRMNTEAFFGQGTRLTVV.

J is TRBJ1-2 and V is TRBV6-6, with 7 bases matching TRBD1. After removal of 5 bases from V and 8 bases from J, the junction contained 8 bases not matched to a gene. The CDR3 is 13 residues long. Germline assignment: CDR1 MNHNY and CDR2 SVGAGI (reference sequence). The CDR3 DNA reads TGTGCCAGCAGTACCGACAGGGTGCGGGGCTACACCTTC. Protein: CASSTDRVRGYTF.

This chain links TRBV6-5 with TRBJ1-1; a possible D gene is TRBD1 (6 bases). From germline, CDR1 is MNHEY and CDR2 SVGAGI. Trimming removed 1 base from V and 5 bases from J, with 8 bases in between. The CDR3 has 13 amino acids. CDR3 nucleotide sequence: TGTGCCAGCAGTTACTTCCAGGGGACTGAAGCTTTCTTT. Translation: CASSYFQGTEAFF.

The chain has TRBV15 and TRBJ2-3, with TRBD1 identical over 7 bases. Germline lookup yields CDR1 LNHNV and CDR2 YYDKDF (reference sequence). The CDR3 spans 16 residues. V was clipped by 3 bases and J by 4 bases; unmatched bases: 10. The CDR3 spells CATSSSEGGYADTQYF. The CDR3 nucleotides read TGTGCCACCAGCAGCTCAGAAGGGGGCTACGCAGATACGCAGTATTTT.

This clonotype came up many times. The rearrangement uses TRBV9 and TRBJ1-3; no reliable D call. V lost 0 bases, J lost 0 bases, and 7 bases lay in between. The CDR3 spans 15 residues. In germline, CDR1 is SGDLS, CDR2 YYNGEE. The CDR3 reads CASSVDGSSGNTIYF. CDR3 DNA sequence: TGTGCCAGCAGCGTAGACGGATCCTCTGGAAACACCATATATTTT.

The chain joins TRBV6-5 to TRBJ1-1, with 7 positions matching TRBD1. CDR3 length: 16 residues. Losses at the gene ends were 6 bases for V and 0 bases for J; bases not matched to a gene: 10. Germline CDR1 is MNHEY and CDR2 is SVGAGI. This CDR3 is CASSQDRRFMNTEAFF. CDR3 nucleotide sequence: TGTGCCAGCAGCCAGGACAGGAGGTTTATGAACACTGAAGCTTTCTTT.

This clonotype showed up just a few times. This sequence joins TRBV6-2 or TRBV6-3 and TRBJ1-1; D unresolved. CDR1 and CDR2 from the germline V gene are MNHEY and SVGEGT. V lost 3 bases and J 8 bases, leaving 16 bases between the germline ends. This CDR3 has 14 residues. CDR3 sequence reads: CASSYSTSGKEAFF. The DNA of the CDR3 is TGTGCCAGCAGTTATTCTACATCCGGGAAAGAAGCTTTCTTT.

This clonotype was recorded a few times. V gene TRBV25-1 combines with J gene TRBJ1-2; TRBD1 agrees at 9 bases. The V and J ends lost 1 base and 6 bases, in that order; junction bases with no gene match: 6. Germline V CDR1 and CDR2: MGHDK, SYGVNS. The CDR3 totals 15 residues. This chain's CDR3 is CASSEWFDRGDGYTF. The CDR3 nucleotides are TGTGCCAGCAGTGAATGGTTCGACAGGGGGGATGGCTACACCTTC.

As for this clonotype: The DNA is omitted, as the CDR3 cannot be located on it reliably, and the CDR3 follows TCRdb's listing. The chain links TRBV4-3 to TRBJ2-6; the table names TRBD1, a call not compared with the DNA. The CDR3 adds up to 21 amino acids, both ends counted. Germline CDR1 and CDR2: LGHNA and YSLEER. CDR3 residues: CASSQDVLGIRAGRRANVLTF.

V is TRBV4-2 and J is TRBJ2-1; 10 bases match TRBD1. The CDR3 sequence is 16 residues long. V dropped 2 bases and J dropped 5; count of bases not matched to a gene: 6. CDR1 and CDR2 from the germline V gene are LGHNA and YNFKEQ. DNA of the CDR3: TGTGCCAGCAGCCAATATGACAGGGGGCAAAACAATGAGCAGTTCTTC. It translates to CASSQYDRGQNNEQFF.

The J gene is TRBJ2-5, the V gene TRBV10-3, with D possibly called TRBD1 or TRBD2 (5 bases each). Germline V gives CDR1 ENHRY, CDR2 SYGVKD. The CDR3 covers 14 residues. Trimming took 6 bases from V and 2 from J, leaving 13 bases between them. CDR3 protein: CAISALGEQETQYF. CDR3 bases: TGTGCCATCAGCGCCCTGGGGGAGCAAGAGACCCAGTACTTC.

The V and J genes are TRBV2 and TRBJ2-3; D not certain. Germline V gene data show CDR1 as SNHLY and CDR2 as FYNNEI. This CDR3 has 8 amino acids. Trimming shortened V by 6 bases and J by 12 bases, and 4 bases separated the two germline ends. The CDR3 spells CASRVQYF. The CDR3 DNA reads TGTGCCAGCAGGGTTCAGTATTTT.

Many counts were recorded for this clonotype. The chain recombines TRBV7-9 with TRBJ2-5, with D possibly being TRBD1 or TRBD2 (5 bases each). V was pared by 3 bases and J by 3 bases, with 17 bases between. Germline CDR1 is SEHNR and CDR2 is FQNEAQ (reference sequence). The CDR3 is 16 amino acids. CDR3 amino acids: CASSFPGTYLKETQYF. The CDR3 DNA is TGTGCCAGCAGCTTTCCCGGGACCTACCTTAAAGAGACCCAGTACTTC.

The table lists this clonotype with many counts. Here the CDR3 reads CASSLGAGGPRNYGYTF. For the CDR3, the DNA is TGTGCCAGCAGCTTAGGTGCAGGGGGCCCACGTAACTATGGCTACACCTTC. The J gene is TRBJ1-2, the V gene TRBV7-2, with TRBD1 identical over 8 bases. Germline lookup yields CDR1 SGHTA and CDR2 FQGNSA. The trim removed 1 base at V and 1 base at J, leaving 8 bases unmatched. The CDR3 covers 17 residues.

The chain employs TRBV13 and TRBJ2-5; TRBD1 aligns across 8 bases. Germline V gives CDR1 PRHDT, CDR2 FYEKMQ (reference sequence). J lost 5 bases, V lost 3 bases, and 5 bases had no gene match. This CDR3 spans 14 amino acids. CDR3 protein: CASSFQGAWETQYF. In nucleotides, the CDR3 is TGTGCCAGCAGCTTCCAGGGGGCTTGGGAGACCCAGTACTTC.

This clonotype came up a few times. This chain joins TRBV27 and TRBJ2-1, with TRBD2 matching over 13 bases. The germline gives CDR1 MNHEY, CDR2 SMNVEV (reference sequence). V lost 4 bases and J lost 1; bases outside the gene matches: 4. CDR3 length: 17 residues. In DNA, the CDR3 is TGTGCCAGCAGTTGGGGACTAGCGGGGATTTCCTACAATGAGCAGTTCTTC. As protein: CASSWGLAGISYNEQFF.

This clonotype was counted between two and nine times. The chain uses TRBV28 and TRBJ1-2, with 8 nucleotides matching TRBD1. V lost 6 bases and J lost 2; bases outside the gene matches: 5. The CDR3 spans 14 residues. Germline V gene lookup returns CDR1 MDHEN and CDR2 SYDVKM. CDR3 sequence (DNA): TGTGCCAGCAGGGGGACAGGTACAAACTATGGCTACACCTTC. This encodes CASRGTGTNYGYTF.

V and J are TRBV19 and TRBJ1-4; D is undetermined. Germline CDR1 reads LNHDA; CDR2 reads SQIVND (reference sequence). V was pared by 3 bases and J by 2 bases, with 7 bases between. The CDR3 contains 14 residues. CDR3 coding DNA: TGTGCCAGTAGTATGGATGGGACTAATGAAAAACTGTTTTTT. This gives the protein CASSMDGTNEKLFF.